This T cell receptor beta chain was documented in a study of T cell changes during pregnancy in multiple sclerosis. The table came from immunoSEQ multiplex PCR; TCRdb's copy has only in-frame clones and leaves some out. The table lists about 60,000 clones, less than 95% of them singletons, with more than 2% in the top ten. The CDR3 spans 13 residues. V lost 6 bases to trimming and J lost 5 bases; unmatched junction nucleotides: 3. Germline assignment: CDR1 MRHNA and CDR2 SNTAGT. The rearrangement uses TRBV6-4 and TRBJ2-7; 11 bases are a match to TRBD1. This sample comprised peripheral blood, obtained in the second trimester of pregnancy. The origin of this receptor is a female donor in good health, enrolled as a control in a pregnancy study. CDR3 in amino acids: CASRRDRGDEQYF. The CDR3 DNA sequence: TGTGCCAGCAGGAGGGACAGGGGGGACGAGCAGTACTTC.